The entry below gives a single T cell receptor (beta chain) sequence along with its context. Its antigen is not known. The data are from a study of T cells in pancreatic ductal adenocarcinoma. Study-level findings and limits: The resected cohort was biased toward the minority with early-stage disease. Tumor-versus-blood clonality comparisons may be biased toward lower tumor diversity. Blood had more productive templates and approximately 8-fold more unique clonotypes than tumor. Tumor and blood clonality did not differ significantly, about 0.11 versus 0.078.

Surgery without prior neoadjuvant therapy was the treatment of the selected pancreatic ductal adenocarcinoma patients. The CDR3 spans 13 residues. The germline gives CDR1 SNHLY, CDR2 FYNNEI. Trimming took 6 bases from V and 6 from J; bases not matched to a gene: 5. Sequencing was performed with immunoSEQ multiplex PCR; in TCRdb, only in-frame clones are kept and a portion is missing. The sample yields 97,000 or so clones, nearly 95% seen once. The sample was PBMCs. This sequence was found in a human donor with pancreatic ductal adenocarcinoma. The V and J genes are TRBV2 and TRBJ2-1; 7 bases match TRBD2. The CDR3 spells CASRRAGVNEQFF. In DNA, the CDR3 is TGTGCCAGCAGGAGGGCGGGAGTCAATGAGCAGTTCTTC.